The 15 T cell receptor beta chains reported below all come from one sample, sequenced in a study of early T cells in non-severe SARS-CoV-2 infection. Via MiXCR, TCRdb re-called the 5' RACE reads, giving one row per CDR3 protein. The sample lists 70,000 or so distinct CDR3 sequences; about 12% were seen once. The material sequenced was whole blood. The origin of the receptors is an adult who was a healthcare worker with PCR-confirmed SARS-CoV-2 infection or an uninfected control (not recorded which).

This clonotype was seen a handful of times. The chain couples TRBV18 to TRBJ2-7, with D perhaps TRBD2 (6 bases). In germline, CDR1 is KGHSH, CDR2 LQKENI. V was cut by 3 bases and J by 12 bases, with 15 bases left in between. This CDR3 has 12 residues. CDR3 DNA: TGTGCCAGCTCACCTCCTGACGGGAGTTGGTACTTC. Its protein product is CASSPPDGSWYF.

This clonotype was recorded a few times. This chain joins TRBV30 and TRBJ1-1, with TRBD1 matching 7 bases. The CDR3 covers 13 residues. V dropped 1 base and J dropped 4; count of bases not matched to a gene: 3. Germline CDR1 GTSNPN, CDR2 SVGIG (reference sequence). DNA of the CDR3: TGTGCCTGGAGTGCCTCAGGGGGCACTGAAGCTTTCTTT. Protein product: CAWSASGGTEAFF.

This clonotype has a count of ten or more. The chain has TRBV6-1 and TRBJ1-3, with unresolved D. The ends were cut back, 0 bases at V and 0 bases at J, with 9 bases in the middle. The CDR3 covers 16 residues. The V gene's germline CDR1 is MNHNS and CDR2 SASEGT. The CDR3 sequence is CASSEAWTYSGNTIYF. CDR3 DNA sequence: TGTGCCAGCAGTGAAGCTTGGACCTACTCTGGAAACACCATATATTTT.

This sequence joins TRBV29-1 and TRBJ1-6, with 8 bases matching TRBD1. This CDR3 region has 15 residues. CDR1 SQVTM and CDR2 ANQGSEA come from the germline V gene. CDR3 protein: CTKGQGRSYNSPLHF. CDR3 in DNA: TGCACCAAAGGACAGGGCAGATCCTATAATTCACCCCTCCACTTT.

In this sample, this clonotype turned up a few times. This chain connects TRBV7-8 to TRBJ2-1, with 15 bases fitting TRBD2. The V gene's germline CDR1 is SGHVS and CDR2 FQNEAQ. This CDR3 is built from 17 residues. V shed 5 bases and J 7 bases; nucleotides not matched to a gene: 9. CDR3 in DNA: TGTGCCAGCAGCGCAGGGACTAGCGGGGGGCTCCTGAATGAGCAGTTCTTC. Translating gives CASSAGTSGGLLNEQFF.

There are many counts of this clonotype. The V and J genes are TRBV3-1 and TRBJ1-1; D call uncertain. The CDR3 spans 13 residues. V dropped 5 bases and J dropped 3 bases, with 10 bases sitting between them. Germline values: CDR1 LGHDT, CDR2 YNNKEL (reference sequence). The CDR3 spells CASSSVGYTEAFF. The CDR3 bases are TGTGCCAGCAGCTCGGTGGGGTACACTGAAGCTTTCTTT.

The chain couples TRBV12-3 or TRBV12-4 to TRBJ2-3; maybe TRBD2 (5 bases). Trimming took off 8 bases at V and 2 bases at J, with 11 bases between the two ends. The CDR3 totals 13 residues. The CDR3 DNA sequence: TGTGCCAGCGTTGGGGAGTTCACAGATACGCAGTATTTT. Translated: CASVGEFTDTQYF.

The chain is built from TRBV25-1 and TRBJ2-1; no clear D. The V gene's germline CDR1 is MGHDK and CDR2 SYGVNS. The CDR3 loop spans 11 amino acids. The V and J ends lost 5 bases and 12 bases respectively, with 11 bases between them. As DNA, the CDR3 is TGTGCCAGCAGTAGCGCCCGTGGGCAGTTCTTC. It encodes CASSSARGQFF.

This clonotype came up many times. CDR3 loop: CASSLGGGGALGTDTQYF. In DNA, the CDR3 is TGTGCCAGCAGCTTAGGCGGCGGGGGGGCCCTAGGCACAGATACGCAGTATTTT. The chain couples TRBV11-2 to TRBJ2-3; TRBD2 agrees at 9 bases. The CDR3 is 18 residues long. J was trimmed by 1 base and V by 1 base; bases with no gene match: 9. CDR1 and CDR2 from the germline V gene are SGHAT and FQNNGV.

This clonotype was observed many times. The DNA for the CDR3 is TGCAGCGTTGCACAGGGTAACCTCCGGCAAGAGACCCAGTACTTC. It translates to CSVAQGNLRQETQYF. V and J are TRBV29-1 and TRBJ2-5; D may be TRBD1 (6 bases). Looked up from germline, CDR1 is SQVTM and CDR2 is ANQGSEA. The CDR3 loop spans 15 amino acids. With 4 bases removed from V and 2 bases from J, the gap between germline ends came to 17 bases.

This clonotype was seen more than once but under ten times. The chain employs TRBV7-3 and TRBJ2-2; D possibly corresponds to TRBD1 (6 bases). Germline assignment: CDR1 SGHTA and CDR2 FQGTGA. The CDR3 is made up of 16 amino acids. Trimming left V 5 bases short and J 4 bases short, with 17 bases between. CDR3 sequence (DNA): TGTGCCAGCAGCCTTTTGGCAGGGGACCGCACCGGGGAGCTGTTTTTT. This gives the protein CASSLLAGDRTGELFF.

Only a few counts were recorded for this clonotype. This sequence joins TRBV20-1 and TRBJ2-7; D call uncertain. Per the germline V gene, CDR1 is DFQATT and CDR2 is SNEGSKA (reference sequence). The CDR3 has 13 amino acids. The V end was cut by 2 bases, the J end by 2 bases, with 10 bases between. This CDR3 reads CSARPPAAYEQYF. In nucleotides, the CDR3 is TGCAGTGCTAGACCCCCTGCAGCCTACGAGCAGTACTTC.

The table lists this clonotype with many counts. The chain is built from TRBV18 and TRBJ2-3; 10 nucleotides align to TRBD2. Germline trimming cut 2 bases from V and 6 bases from J; bases unmatched to any gene: 11. In germline, CDR1 is KGHSH, CDR2 LQKENI. The CDR3 length is 17 residues. In nucleotides, the CDR3 is TGTGCCAGCTCACCATTGCCTAGCGGGGGCCCTAAGGATACGCAGTATTTT. The encoded protein is CASSPLPSGGPKDTQYF.

The rearrangement joins TRBV20-1 to TRBJ1-6; 7 bases align to TRBD1. Per the germline V gene, CDR1 is DFQATT and CDR2 is SNEGSKA (reference sequence). CDR3 length: 16 residues. V shed 2 bases and J 7 bases; nucleotides not matched to a gene: 11. CDR3 coding DNA: TGCAGTGCTAGAAGAGGTGCGGGACAGTCCAATTCACCCCTCCACTTT. Translation: CSARRGAGQSNSPLHF.

This clonotype was seen more than once but under ten times. The chain couples TRBV6-5 to TRBJ2-1, with 10 bases that match TRBD1. The CDR3 length is 16 residues. The J segment lost 1 base and the V segment lost 7 bases, leaving 7 bases of the junction unmatched. Germline assignment: CDR1 MNHEY and CDR2 SVGAGI. In DNA form, the CDR3 reads TGTGCCAGCAACTTACGGGGACAGGGGTCCTACAATGAGCAGTTCTTC. It translates to CASNLRGQGSYNEQFF.